The entry below describes one T cell receptor (beta chain). Treatment noted: about 20 received Ad26.COV2.S at low or high dose, single or two shots; several received placebo; per-sample allocation not given. Samples came from day 63 after the first vaccine or placebo injection. In Boston, the donor was an adult between 18-55 years of age. An Ad26 vector expressing Wuhan-strain SARS-CoV-2 spike constituted the vaccine. The data originate from a study of Ad26.COV2.S vaccination and SARS-CoV-2 variants. About the research overall: Intramuscularly, Ad26.COV2.S was given either once or twice, 56 days apart.

Libraries were prepared by immunoSEQ multiplex PCR; TCRdb keeps only in-frame clonotypes and omits some of them. The repertoire has about 350,000 clones, about 88% of them found once; the top ten carry roughly 3.1%. Trimming took off 3 bases at V and 5 bases at J, with 16 bases between the two ends. The germline gives CDR1 DFQATT, CDR2 SNEGSKA (reference sequence). The CDR3 totals 14 residues. The sequencing here drew on peripheral blood, taken in a trial of Ad26.COV2.S vaccine versus placebo. The origin of this receptor is a person between 18 and 59 years old who received the Ad26.COV2.S COVID-19 vaccine or a placebo. The chain has TRBV20-1 and TRBJ1-2; perhaps TRBD1 as D (6 bases). Here the CDR3 reads CSASLRQENYGYTF. DNA of the CDR3: TGCAGTGCTAGTCTGAGACAGGAGAATTATGGCTACACCTTC.